Below, 3 T cell receptor beta chains from the same sample are listed, as sequenced in a study of T cells in Graves' hyperthyroidism and ophthalmopathy. Researchers amplified the TCR beta CDR3 regions from RNA transcripts. In the first-round RT-PCR of the TCR CDR3, the HTBI primer set was used. TCRdb re-derived calls from the multiplex PCR reads in MiXCR, one entry per CDR3 protein. The sample lists fewer than 650,000 distinct CDR3 sequences; about 15% were seen once. Sequenced: blood. The receptors were sampled from a woman in her twenties or thirties with Graves' hyperthyroidism that later progressed to Graves' ophthalmopathy.

Many counts were recorded for this clonotype. The V call is TRBV29-1, the J call TRBJ2-5; 8 bases align to TRBD2. CDR3 length: 14 residues. In germline, CDR1 is SQVTM, CDR2 ANQGSEA. Trimming at V came to 4 bases and at J to 10 bases, leaving 14 bases not matched to a gene. CDR3 sequence reads: CSVGPDSGGLDQYF. CDR3 sequence (DNA): TGCAGCGTTGGACCGGACAGCGGGGGACTGGACCAGTACTTC.

Only a few counts were recorded for this clonotype. V usage is TRBV10-3 and J usage is TRBJ2-7; 8 bases are a match to TRBD2. The CDR3 spans 17 residues. V dropped 3 bases and J dropped 5; count of bases not matched to a gene: 15. Germline V gives CDR1 ENHRY, CDR2 SYGVKD. The CDR3 loop reads CAISDINGRAVNHEQYF. The CDR3 DNA follows: TGTGCCATCAGTGACATTAACGGGAGGGCCGTCAACCACGAGCAGTACTTC.

This clonotype came up many times. The chain is built from TRBV20-1 and TRBJ2-1, with D tentatively TRBD2 (6 bases). This CDR3 is 13 amino acids long. Germline loops: CDR1 DFQATT, CDR2 SNEGSKA (reference sequence). V lost 4 bases, J lost 4 bases, and 11 bases lay in between. CDR3 in amino acids: CSAISGGYNEQFF. The CDR3 bases are TGCAGTGCTATTAGCGGAGGGTACAATGAGCAGTTCTTC.